Listed below are T cell receptor beta chains from one sample, sequenced in a study of STAT5B mutations in CD4+ large granular lymphocyte leukemia. Some clones are missing from TCRdb's copy, which holds only in-frame ones; the method was immunoSEQ multiplex PCR. Of under 55,000 clones listed, 80% to 90% were seen once; the top ten hold 2.5% to 3%. Sequenced sample: CD4+ T cells from blood buffy coats. These TCRs come from a human donor in good health. Both conserved end residues are part of each CDR3. D genes are given only for firm matches. Clone size is shown for a subset of rows, as once, few, many or a class of expanded clone.

d_call: -; clone_size: -; v_call: TRBV29-1; j_call: TRBJ1-1; cdr3_aa: CSGRVGGGNTEAFF; cdr3_nt: TGCAGCGGACGGGTTGGGGGAGGCAACACTGAAGCTTTCTTT
d_call: TRBD1; clone_size: -; v_call: TRBV7-2; j_call: TRBJ2-1; cdr3_aa: CASSLAGRGTGGKEQFF; cdr3_nt: TGTGCCAGCAGCTTAGCGGGGAGGGGGACAGGGGGCAAGGAGCAGTTCTTC
d_call: -; clone_size: -; v_call: TRBV5-1; j_call: TRBJ2-5; cdr3_aa: CASSLSFQETQYF; cdr3_nt: TGCGCCAGCAGCTTGTCGTTCCAAGAGACCCAGTACTTC
d_call: TRBD2; clone_size: -; v_call: TRBV7-6; j_call: TRBJ2-7; cdr3_aa: CASSPFHGLAGANFYEQYF; cdr3_nt: TGTGCCAGCAGCCCATTTCACGGACTAGCGGGAGCGAACTTCTACGAGCAGTACTTC
d_call: TRBD2; clone_size: -; v_call: TRBV7-3; j_call: TRBJ2-3; cdr3_aa: CASSFSGRTGQVDTQYF; cdr3_nt: TGTGCCAGCAGCTTTTCCGGGAGGACGGGGCAAGTAGATACGCAGTATTTT
d_call: TRBD1; clone_size: -; v_call: TRBV6-5; j_call: TRBJ1-1; cdr3_aa: CAAAEGQLNTEAFF; cdr3_nt: TGTGCCGCAGCAGAGGGACAGCTGAACACTGAAGCTTTCTTT
d_call: TRBD1; clone_size: -; v_call: TRBV29-1; j_call: TRBJ2-3; cdr3_aa: CSVGGGGQGKDTQYF; cdr3_nt: TGCAGCGTTGGGGGTGGGGGACAGGGAAAGGATACGCAGTATTTT
d_call: -; clone_size: -; v_call: TRBV19; j_call: TRBJ1-4; cdr3_aa: CASSVVATNEKLFF; cdr3_nt: TGTGCCAGTAGTGTGGTTGCAACTAATGAAAAACTGTTTTTT
d_call: TRBD2; clone_size: once; v_call: TRBV9; j_call: TRBJ2-7; cdr3_aa: CASSSGTSGSREQYF; cdr3_nt: TGTGCCAGCAGCAGTGGGACTAGCGGGAGCCGCGAGCAGTACTTC
d_call: -; clone_size: -; v_call: TRBV7-9; j_call: TRBJ1-4; cdr3_aa: CASSDSEKLFF; cdr3_nt: TGTGCCAGCAGTGACAGCGAAAAACTGTTTTTT
d_call: -; clone_size: -; v_call: TRBV11-1; j_call: TRBJ2-1; cdr3_aa: CASSPGVAHGDNEQFF; cdr3_nt: TGTGCCAGCAGCCCAGGGGTAGCCCACGGGGACAATGAGCAGTTCTTC
d_call: -; clone_size: -; v_call: TRBV6-5; j_call: TRBJ2-7; cdr3_aa: CASSINTGGYEQYF; cdr3_nt: TGTGCCAGCAGCATTAACACCGGTGGGTACGAGCAGTACTTC
d_call: TRBD1; clone_size: -; v_call: TRBV5-5; j_call: TRBJ2-2; cdr3_aa: CASSLQGQTGELFF; cdr3_nt: TGTGCCAGCAGCTTACAGGGACAGACCGGGGAGCTGTTTTTT
d_call: TRBD2; clone_size: -; v_call: TRBV7-9; j_call: TRBJ2-1; cdr3_aa: CASSSPAWASGSDYNEQFF; cdr3_nt: TGTGCCAGCAGCTCCCCGGCTTGGGCTAGCGGGAGTGATTACAATGAGCAGTTCTTC
d_call: -; clone_size: once; v_call: TRBV4-3; j_call: TRBJ2-7; cdr3_aa: CASSQDRKGSFSEQYF; cdr3_nt: TGCGCCAGCAGCCAAGATCGGAAGGGTAGTTTTAGCGAGCAGTACTTC
d_call: -; clone_size: -; v_call: TRBV6-4; j_call: TRBJ1-5; cdr3_aa: CASSVQANQPQHF; cdr3_nt: TGTGCCAGCAGTGTACAGGCCAATCAGCCCCAGCATTTT
d_call: TRBD1; clone_size: -; v_call: TRBV11-2; j_call: TRBJ2-1; cdr3_aa: CASSSWGQGNYNEQFF; cdr3_nt: TGTGCCAGCAGTTCATGGGGACAGGGAAACTACAATGAGCAGTTCTTC
d_call: -; clone_size: few; v_call: TRBV7-3; j_call: TRBJ1-1; cdr3_aa: CASSWRPGGHAFF; cdr3_nt: TGTGCCAGCAGCTGGAGACCTGGGGGGCACGCTTTCTTT
d_call: -; clone_size: -; v_call: TRBV27; j_call: TRBJ1-4; cdr3_aa: CASSFGLGTTNEKLFF; cdr3_nt: TGTGCCAGCAGTTTTGGTCTGGGAACAACTAATGAAAAACTGTTTTTT
d_call: TRBD1; clone_size: -; v_call: TRBV19; j_call: TRBJ2-6; cdr3_aa: CASSRGTGLSGANVLTF; cdr3_nt: TGTGCCAGTAGTAGAGGGACAGGGCTCTCTGGGGCCAACGTCCTGACTTTC
d_call: -; clone_size: -; v_call: TRBV2; j_call: TRBJ1-1; cdr3_aa: CASSEGAGGNTEAFF; cdr3_nt: TGTGCCAGCAGTGAAGGGGCGGGTGGGAACACTGAAGCTTTCTTT
d_call: -; clone_size: -; v_call: TRBV11-3; j_call: TRBJ2-7; cdr3_aa: CASSQGGGPRDEQYF; cdr3_nt: TGTGCCAGCAGCCAAGGGGGAGGGCCACGCGACGAGCAGTACTTC
d_call: -; clone_size: -; v_call: TRBV9; j_call: TRBJ2-2; cdr3_aa: CASSVEGNTGELFF; cdr3_nt: TGTGCCAGCAGCGTAGAGGGGAACACCGGGGAGCTGTTTTTT
d_call: -; clone_size: -; v_call: TRBV7-9; j_call: TRBJ2-5; cdr3_aa: CASSLDWAGTQYF; cdr3_nt: TGTGCCAGCAGCTTAGACTGGGCTGGCACCCAGTACTTC
d_call: -; clone_size: -; v_call: TRBV7-9; j_call: TRBJ1-3; cdr3_aa: CASSLTGSGNTIYF; cdr3_nt: TGTGCCAGCAGTCTCACAGGGTCAGGAAACACCATATATTTT
d_call: TRBD2; clone_size: -; v_call: TRBV9; j_call: TRBJ2-1; cdr3_aa: CASSVIAGGPSNEQFF; cdr3_nt: TGTGCCAGCAGCGTCATAGCGGGAGGGCCCTCGAATGAGCAGTTCTTC
d_call: -; clone_size: once; v_call: TRBV5-1; j_call: TRBJ1-2; cdr3_aa: CASSFSTGGANYGYTF; cdr3_nt: TGCGCTAGCAGCTTTTCGACAGGTGGAGCTAACTATGGCTACACCTTC
d_call: -; clone_size: -; v_call: TRBV5-5; j_call: TRBJ1-1; cdr3_aa: CASSLSNTEAFF; cdr3_nt: TGTGCCAGCAGCTTGAGTAACACTGAAGCTTTCTTT
d_call: -; clone_size: once; v_call: TRBV11-1; j_call: TRBJ1-3; cdr3_aa: CASSLRALGNTIYF; cdr3_nt: TGTGCCAGCAGCTTACGGGCACTGGGAAACACCATATATTTT
d_call: -; clone_size: -; v_call: TRBV19; j_call: TRBJ1-1; cdr3_aa: CAVGRGPNTEAFF; cdr3_nt: TGTGCCGTGGGGAGGGGCCCTAACACTGAAGCTTTCTTT
d_call: -; clone_size: -; v_call: TRBV15; j_call: TRBJ1-1; cdr3_aa: CATSRGGVTEAFF; cdr3_nt: TGTGCCACCAGCAGGGGGGGGGTCACTGAAGCTTTCTTT
d_call: -; clone_size: -; v_call: TRBV5-1; j_call: TRBJ2-3; cdr3_aa: CASSFSGSQYF; cdr3_nt: TGCGCCAGCAGTTTTTCGGGGTCGCAGTATTTT
d_call: -; clone_size: few; v_call: TRBV10-3; j_call: TRBJ1-1; cdr3_aa: CAISESTPVEAFF; cdr3_nt: TGTGCCATCAGTGAGTCGACGCCAGTTGAAGCTTTCTTT
d_call: -; clone_size: -; v_call: TRBV7-8; j_call: TRBJ1-5; cdr3_aa: CASSLDRHANQPQHF; cdr3_nt: TGTGCCAGCAGCTTAGACCGACACGCCAATCAGCCCCAGCATTTT
d_call: -; clone_size: -; v_call: TRBV9; j_call: TRBJ2-1; cdr3_aa: CASSVALTSNEQFF; cdr3_nt: TGTGCCAGCAGCGTAGCTTTGACTTCCAATGAGCAGTTCTTC
d_call: TRBD2; clone_size: -; v_call: TRBV19; j_call: TRBJ2-3; cdr3_aa: CASSIDLGGADTQYF; cdr3_nt: TGTGCCAGTAGTATAGATCTGGGAGGGGCAGATACGCAGTATTTT
d_call: TRBD1; clone_size: -; v_call: TRBV11-2; j_call: TRBJ1-5; cdr3_aa: CASSQGGGSQPQHF; cdr3_nt: TGTGCCAGCAGCCAGGGGGGAGGGAGCCAGCCCCAGCATTTT
d_call: TRBD1; clone_size: -; v_call: TRBV11-2; j_call: TRBJ2-1; cdr3_aa: CASSLGGFIAGGGDEQFF; cdr3_nt: TGTGCCAGCAGCTTAGGAGGGTTTATCGCAGGGGGCGGAGATGAGCAGTTCTTC
d_call: -; clone_size: -; v_call: TRBV6-6; j_call: TRBJ2-3; cdr3_aa: CASSYRGTDTQYF; cdr3_nt: TGTGCCAGCAGTTACAGGGGCACAGATACGCAGTATTTT
d_call: TRBD1; clone_size: -; v_call: TRBV27; j_call: TRBJ1-5; cdr3_aa: CASSKDRGIDQPQHF; cdr3_nt: TGTGCCAGCAGTAAGGACAGGGGTATCGACCAGCCCCAGCATTTT
d_call: -; clone_size: once; v_call: TRBV27; j_call: TRBJ2-2; cdr3_aa: CASNLKIGGTGELFF; cdr3_nt: TGTGCCAGCAACCTCAAAATCGGGGGAACCGGGGAGCTGTTTTTT
d_call: TRBD1; clone_size: -; v_call: TRBV30; j_call: TRBJ1-2; cdr3_aa: CAWTWTGRNYGYTF; cdr3_nt: TGTGCCTGGACTTGGACAGGGAGGAACTATGGCTACACCTTC
d_call: -; clone_size: -; v_call: TRBV27; j_call: TRBJ2-3; cdr3_aa: CASFSGTSTDTQYF; cdr3_nt: TGTGCCAGCTTTAGCGGAACTAGCACAGATACGCAGTATTTT
d_call: -; clone_size: -; v_call: TRBV6-1; j_call: TRBJ1-1; cdr3_aa: CASTANTEAFF; cdr3_nt: TGTGCCAGCACAGCGAACACTGAAGCTTTCTTT
d_call: TRBD1; clone_size: -; v_call: TRBV18; j_call: TRBJ2-7; cdr3_aa: CASSPGQGGPYEQYF; cdr3_nt: TGTGCCAGCTCACCGGGACAGGGCGGGCCATACGAGCAGTACTTC
d_call: -; clone_size: -; v_call: TRBV14; j_call: TRBJ1-2; cdr3_aa: CASSQTRNYGYTF; cdr3_nt: TGTGCCAGCAGCCAGACAAGAAACTATGGCTACACCTTC
d_call: -; clone_size: -; v_call: TRBV13; j_call: TRBJ1-5; cdr3_aa: CASTKTRGGNQPQHF; cdr3_nt: TGTGCCAGCACCAAAACTCGAGGGGGAAATCAGCCCCAGCATTTT